Listed below are T cell receptor beta chains from one sample, sequenced in a study of T cell changes during pregnancy in multiple sclerosis. The protocol was immunoSEQ multiplex PCR, while the TCRdb copy is restricted to in-frame clones and leaves out a portion. The sample carries 75,000 to 95,000 clones, roughly 90% recorded once. This material consisted of peripheral blood, taken before pregnancy. These receptors were collected from a female donor with multiple sclerosis, enrolled in a pregnancy study. The CDR3 runs from the conserved cysteine through the conserved F or W. D genes are given only for firm matches. The listing skips clone size in some rows; elsewhere it reads once, few, many or a size class.

D	J	size	V	CDR3	DNA
.	TRBJ1-2	.	TRBV7-2	CASSLRTAGDYGYTF	TGTGCCAGCAGCCTGAGGACAGCTGGGGACTATGGCTACACCTTC
.	TRBJ2-7	.	TRBV28	CASSRGAYEQYF	TGTGCCAGCAGCCGGGGAGCCTACGAGCAGTACTTC
.	TRBJ2-5	.	TRBV7-9	CASSLARAAQETQYF	TGTGCCAGCAGCTTAGCCAGGGCAGCCCAAGAGACCCAGTACTTC
.	TRBJ2-2	.	TRBV7-2	CASSLVRRNTGELFF	TGTGCCAGCAGCCTCGTGAGGAGGAACACCGGGGAGCTGTTTTTT
.	TRBJ1-1	.	TRBV5-4	CASSLEQGFKAFF	TGTGCCAGCAGCTTGGAACAGGGCTTCAAAGCTTTCTTT
TRBD2	TRBJ2-5	once	TRBV9	CASSDGLAGGRETQYF	TGTGCCAGCAGTGATGGACTAGCGGGAGGGAGGGAGACCCAGTACTTC
.	TRBJ1-4	.	TRBV28	CASSLVGANEKLFF	TGTGCCAGCAGTTTGGTAGGGGCTAATGAAAAACTGTTTTTT
TRBD1	TRBJ1-1	.	TRBV7-8	CASSFLRDRPITEAFF	TGTGCCAGCAGCTTCCTCCGGGACAGACCGATCACTGAAGCTTTCTTT
TRBD1	TRBJ1-2	.	TRBV4-3	CASSQGVQRNYGYTF	TGCGCCAGCAGTCAGGGGGTCCAGCGGAACTATGGCTACACCTTC
TRBD1	TRBJ1-5	.	TRBV25-1	CASSSSGTGQNQPQHF	TGTGCCAGCAGTAGTTCCGGGACAGGGCAAAATCAGCCCCAGCATTTT
TRBD2	TRBJ2-7	few	TRBV7-6	CASSPSGRDEQYF	TGTGCCAGCAGCCCTAGCGGGAGGGACGAGCAGTACTTC
TRBD1	TRBJ1-2	once	TRBV6-1	CASSELRQGSYGYTF	TGTGCCAGCAGTGAACTGAGACAGGGCAGCTATGGCTACACCTTC
TRBD2	TRBJ2-5	.	TRBV25-1	CASSTLAGGGETQYF	TGTGCCAGCAGTACTCTAGCGGGAGGGGGGGAGACCCAGTACTTC
TRBD2	TRBJ2-7	once	TRBV5-1	CASSLGTSRSYEQYF	TGCGCCAGCAGCTTGGGGACTAGCCGGTCCTACGAGCAGTACTTC
TRBD2	TRBJ2-3	.	TRBV9	CASSVGAGPTDTQYF	TGTGCCAGCAGCGTAGGAGCGGGACCCACAGATACGCAGTATTTT
.	TRBJ1-4	.	TRBV6-6	CASKGDNEKLFF	TGTGCCAGCAAGGGGGATAATGAAAAACTGTTTTTT
.	TRBJ1-1	.	TRBV4-3	CASSQDSWQANTEAFF	TGCGCCAGCAGCCAAGATAGTTGGCAGGCTAACACTGAAGCTTTCTTT
TRBD1	TRBJ2-6	.	TRBV27	CASRRQGDGANVLTF	TGTGCCAGCAGAAGACAGGGGGACGGGGCCAACGTCCTGACTTTC
.	TRBJ1-3	.	TRBV7-9	CASSSQTGNTIYF	TGTGCCAGCAGCTCACAGACTGGAAACACCATATATTTT
TRBD2	TRBJ2-1	.	TRBV27	CASHPLAGLDEQFF	TGTGCCAGCCACCCCCTAGCGGGACTCGATGAGCAGTTCTTC
TRBD1	TRBJ2-7	.	TRBV5-8	CASSLGVGGTGTYYEQYF	TGTGCCAGCAGCTTGGGTGTGGGAGGGACAGGGACCTACTACGAGCAGTACTTC
TRBD1	TRBJ1-1	once	TRBV7-9	CASSRSLGQGNTEAFF	TGTGCCAGCAGCCGAAGCCTGGGACAGGGGAACACTGAAGCTTTCTTT
TRBD1	TRBJ1-3	.	TRBV7-2	CASSFQQGAGYTIYF	TGTGCCAGCAGCTTTCAACAGGGGGCCGGGTACACCATATATTTT
.	TRBJ1-4	.	TRBV6-5	CASSYDNNEKLFF	TGTGCCAGCAGTTACGACAATAATGAAAAACTGTTTTTT
.	TRBJ1-3	.	TRBV30	CAWSRGLGNTIYF	TGTGCCTGGAGTAGAGGTCTTGGAAACACCATATATTTT
TRBD1	TRBJ1-1	few	TRBV6-5	CASSRTGRNTEAFF	TGTGCCAGCAGCCGGACAGGGAGGAACACTGAAGCTTTCTTT
.	TRBJ2-2	.	TRBV27	CASRADSGELFF	TGTGCCAGCAGGGCTGACTCGGGGGAGCTGTTTTTT
TRBD2	TRBJ2-1	.	TRBV5-1	CASSLGSSGRASVSYNEQFF	TGCGCCAGCAGCTTGGGTTCTAGCGGGAGGGCTTCCGTTTCCTACAATGAGCAGTTCTTC
TRBD2	TRBJ2-3	.	TRBV7-9	CASSPREVSTDTQYF	TGTGCCAGCAGCCCCCGGGAGGTTAGCACAGATACGCAGTATTTT
.	TRBJ1-2	.	TRBV11-2	CASSLSASGNYGYTF	TGTGCCAGCAGCTTGAGCGCCTCGGGGAACTATGGCTACACCTTC
.	TRBJ2-3	.	TRBV7-9	CARGGLGTDTQYF	TGTGCCAGGGGGGGGCTAGGCACAGATACGCAGTATTTT
.	TRBJ1-1	few	TRBV28	CAHGIDSMNTEAFF	TGTGCCCACGGTATAGATTCCATGAACACTGAAGCTTTCTTT
TRBD1	TRBJ1-6	.	TRBV9	CASSVGRGRNSPLHF	TGTGCCAGCAGCGTTGGCAGGGGGAGGAATTCACCCCTCCACTTT
TRBD2	TRBJ2-7	once	TRBV7-6	CASSTAGLAGGEQYF	TGTGCCAGCAGCACGGCGGGACTAGCGGGAGGAGAGCAGTACTTC
TRBD2	TRBJ2-1	.	TRBV7-9	CASSGGAGIDNEQFF	TGTGCCAGCAGCGGAGGAGCGGGAATCGACAATGAGCAGTTCTTC
TRBD1	TRBJ2-5	.	TRBV18	CASRTGVVETQYF	TGTGCCAGCAGAACAGGGGTTGTAGAGACCCAGTACTTC